This paragraph covers one TCR beta chain sequence. The antigen remains undetermined. This was the immunoSEQ version 4 assay in survey mode. The data were produced by immunoSEQ multiplex PCR, yet TCRdb's version contains in-frame clones alone and is incomplete. The table records 15,000 to 20,000 clones, roughly two thirds of them present only once. This entry comes from a study of persistence of HIV-infected CD4 T cells. For the study at large: Median time on suppressive ART was 8 to 9 years.

Trimming left V 4 bases short and J 4 bases short, with 13 bases between. This CDR3 is 14 amino acids long. Germline assignment: CDR1 MGHRA and CDR2 YSYEKL. Lysates of CMV-infected fibroblasts at around 9.8 ug/mL stimulated these cells. Sorting of responding CD4+ T cells relied on upregulated CD40 ligand together with CD69. This sequence originates from an adult woman with HIV who was CMV-seropositive. Sequenced material: CD4+ T cells sorted from PBMCs after approximately 20-hour stimulation, taken from a patient who received antiretroviral therapy. The chain carries TRBV4-1 and TRBJ1-1; possible D gene TRBD1, 6 bases. In DNA, the CDR3 is TGCGCCAGCAGCCGGGGAGGGGGGCTCACTGAAGCTTTCTTT. Its protein is CASSRGGGLTEAFF.